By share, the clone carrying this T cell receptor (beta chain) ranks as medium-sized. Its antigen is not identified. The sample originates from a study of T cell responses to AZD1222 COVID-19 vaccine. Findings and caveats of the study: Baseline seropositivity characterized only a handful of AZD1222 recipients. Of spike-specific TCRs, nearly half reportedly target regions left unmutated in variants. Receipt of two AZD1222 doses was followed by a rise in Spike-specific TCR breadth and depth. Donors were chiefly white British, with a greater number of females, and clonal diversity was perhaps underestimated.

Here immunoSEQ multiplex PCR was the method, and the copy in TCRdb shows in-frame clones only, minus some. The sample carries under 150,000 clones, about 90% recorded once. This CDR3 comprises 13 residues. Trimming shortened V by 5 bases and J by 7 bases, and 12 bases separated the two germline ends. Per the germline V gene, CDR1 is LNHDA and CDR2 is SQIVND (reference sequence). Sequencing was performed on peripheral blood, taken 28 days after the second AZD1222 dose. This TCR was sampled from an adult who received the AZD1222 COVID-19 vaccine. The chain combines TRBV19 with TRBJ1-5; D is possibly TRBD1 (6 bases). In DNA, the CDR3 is TGTGCCAGTAGTGCAGGGGTCCGACAGCCCCAGCATTTT. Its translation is CASSAGVRQPQHF.